The 18 T cell receptor beta chains given below trace back to one sample, sequenced in a study of CD8 T cells in Susac syndrome. RNA in amounts of roughly 0.5 to 1 ug was reverse transcribed with random hexamers. TCRdb called the immunoSEQ multiplex PCR reads again in MiXCR, with one record for every CDR3 protein. Of a few hundred thousand distinct CDR3 sequences listed, around nine tenths are singletons. The specimen sequenced was CD8+ T cells from PBMCs. The receptors were sampled from a human donor with multiple sclerosis.

V and J are TRBV12-3 or TRBV12-4 and TRBJ2-3, with D uncertain. This CDR3 comprises 15 residues. Trimming took off 3 bases at V and 3 bases at J, with 13 bases between the two ends. CDR3 in DNA: TGTGCCAGCAGTTTCTCCGGATATCTAACAGATACGCAGTATTTT. It translates to CASSFSGYLTDTQYF.

The CDR3 is CAISIRGGFYEQYF. As DNA, the CDR3 is TGTGCCATCAGTATCAGGGGGGGTTTCTACGAGCAGTACTTC. The rearrangement joins TRBV10-3 to TRBJ2-7; D could derive from TRBD1 or TRBD2 (7 bases each). The germline CDR1 and CDR2 sequences are ENHRY and SYGVKD. With 5 bases removed from V and 3 bases from J, the gap between germline ends came to 14 bases. The CDR3 consists of 14 residues.

The chain employs TRBV13 and TRBJ1-6; 10 bases line up with TRBD1. V was pared by 6 bases and J by 7 bases, with 9 bases of the junction left unmatched. Germline loops: CDR1 PRHDT, CDR2 FYEKMQ (reference sequence). The CDR3 spans 16 residues. CDR3 residues: CASSSGTGVGNSPLHF. The CDR3 region has the DNA TGTGCCAGCAGTTCCGGGACAGGGGTCGGCAATTCACCCCTCCACTTT. Complete variable domain (other parts from reference TRBV13 and TRBJ1-6): AAGVIQSPRHLIKEKRETATLKCYPIPRHDTVYWYQQGPGQDPQFLISFYEKMQSDKGSIPDRFSAQQFSDYHSELNMSSLELGDSALYFCASSSGTGVGNSPLHFGNGTRLTVT.

This CDR3 reads CASTPELEFTDTQYF. In nucleotides, the CDR3 is TGTGCCAGTACCCCGGAACTAGAGTTCACAGATACGCAGTATTTT. The chain recombines TRBV19 with TRBJ2-3; D is perhaps TRBD2 (5 bases). CDR1 is LNHDA and CDR2 is SQIVND in the germline V gene (reference sequence). The CDR3 length is 15 residues. V lost 7 bases, J lost 2 bases, and 16 bases lay in between.

The chain links TRBV27 to TRBJ2-1; 7 nucleotides agree with TRBD2. CDR3 length equals 14 residues. Germline V gene lookup returns CDR1 MNHEY and CDR2 SMNVEV (reference sequence). Trimming took 5 bases from V and 2 from J; bases not matched to a gene: 3. Here the CDR3 reads CASSTGTTYNEQFF. The CDR3 bases are TGTGCCAGCAGTACCGGGACTACCTACAATGAGCAGTTCTTC.

The CDR3: CASSKLAGLLETQYF. The CDR3 region has the DNA TGTGCCAGCAGCAAACTAGCGGGGCTCCTGGAGACCCAGTACTTC. The rearrangement links TRBV9 to TRBJ2-5; 10 bases fit TRBD2. The CDR3 consists of 15 residues. With V trimmed by 4 bases and J by 5 bases, 8 bases remained unmatched. Germline V gives CDR1 SGDLS, CDR2 YYNGEE.

The CDR3 loop is CASSIGDRDPQWEQFF. The CDR3 bases are TGTGCCAGTAGTATAGGGGACAGGGACCCTCAATGGGAGCAGTTCTTC. The chain carries TRBV19 and TRBJ2-1, with 9 bases aligning to TRBD1. Per germline, CDR1 LNHDA and CDR2 SQIVND (reference sequence). The V segment lost 1 base and the J segment 10 bases; nucleotides outside the gene matches: 11. The CDR3 length is 16 residues.

The V and J genes are TRBV30 and TRBJ2-1; D is unclear. Trimming stripped 0 bases from V and 6 bases from J, with 9 bases between. Germline CDR1 is GTSNPN and CDR2 is SVGIG (reference sequence). The CDR3 runs to 13 residues. CDR3 sequence: CAWSVLVRNEQFF. DNA of the CDR3: TGTGCCTGGAGTGTCTTAGTACGCAATGAGCAGTTCTTC.

The chain has TRBV14 and TRBJ2-7, with D maybe TRBD1 (6 bases). Germline assignment: CDR1 SGHDN and CDR2 FVKESK. This CDR3 has 15 amino acids. Deletions cut 6 bases from V and 3 bases from J, with 18 bases between. The CDR3: CASSSSGDILYEQYF. CDR3 in DNA: TGTGCCAGCAGTTCCTCAGGGGACATCCTCTACGAGCAGTACTTC.

The table lists this clonotype with a count of one. The V gene is TRBV29-1, the J gene TRBJ2-1; D not certain. CDR1 and CDR2 from the germline V gene are SQVTM and ANQGSEA. The V gene lost 5 bases and the J gene lost 13 bases, with 12 bases spanning the gap. The CDR3 loop spans 10 amino acids. In DNA, the CDR3 is TGCAGCGTTCCTTTGGGGTATCAGTTCTTC. Translation: CSVPLGYQFF.

There are a few counts of this clonotype. This chain uses TRBV12-3 or TRBV12-4 with TRBJ1-5; no clear D. The CDR3 is 12 amino acids. V was trimmed by 1 base and J by 6 bases, leaving 4 bases between them. CDR3 sequence: CASSLDSQPQHF. In DNA form, the CDR3 reads TGTGCCAGCAGTTTAGACAGTCAGCCCCAGCATTTT.

The gene calls are TRBV7-9 and TRBJ2-3; D possibly corresponds to TRBD2 (6 bases). Germline CDR1 reads SEHNR; CDR2 reads FQNEAQ (reference sequence). CDR3 length: 18 residues. Trimming took off 1 base at V and 9 bases at J, with 26 bases between the two ends. CDR3 nucleotide sequence: TGTGCCAGCAGCTTAGGGAGACTCTCTGCTGTTTCCGCGGGGACGCAGTATTTT. This encodes CASSLGRLSAVSAGTQYF. Using reference TRBV7-9 and TRBJ2-3 for the parts outside the CDR3, the full variable domain is DTGVSQNPRHKITKRGQNVTFRCDPISEHNRLYWYRQTLGQGPEFLTYFQNEAQLEKSRLLSDRFSAERPKGSFSTLEIQRTEQGDSAMYLCASSLGRLSAVSAGTQYFGPGTRLTVL.

The chain employs TRBV7-9 and TRBJ1-2; D perhaps matches TRBD1 (5 bases). In germline, CDR1 is SEHNR, CDR2 FQNEAQ (reference sequence). Trimming removed 1 base from V and 3 bases from J, with 15 bases in between. The CDR3 has 16 residues. CDR3 amino acids: CASSLVPGPSDYGYTF. The DNA of the CDR3 is TGTGCCAGCAGCTTAGTTCCGGGACCTTCGGACTATGGCTACACCTTC.

The chain links TRBV4-2 to TRBJ2-3; 8 bases line up with TRBD2. Germline assignment: CDR1 LGHNA and CDR2 YNFKEQ. CDR3 length: 16 residues. Trimming cost V 1 base and J 6 bases; bases outside gene matches: 9. In DNA form, the CDR3 reads TGTGCCAGCAGCCAAGTTCTAGCGGGTGGAATGGATACGCAGTATTTT. This gives the protein CASSQVLAGGMDTQYF.

This clonotype has just one count. The J gene is TRBJ1-2, the V gene TRBV29-1, with D perhaps matching TRBD1 (6 bases). This CDR3 has 11 amino acids. Trimming pared 5 bases from V and 5 bases from J, leaving 9 bases between. Germline CDR1 is SQVTM and CDR2 is ANQGSEA. The CDR3 is CSVRTAYGYTF. In DNA, the CDR3 is TGCAGCGTTCGGACAGCTTATGGCTACACCTTC.

In DNA form, the CDR3 reads TGTGCCAGCGGGACAGGTTTTGGCTACACCTTC. Protein: CASGTGFGYTF. The chain couples TRBV12-3 or TRBV12-4 to TRBJ1-2; 8 bases line up with TRBD1. This CDR3 has 11 amino acids. V shed 8 bases and J 7 bases; nucleotides not matched to a gene: 3.

V gene TRBV25-1 combines with J gene TRBJ1-2; D uncertain. The CDR3 is 13 residues long. CDR1 is MGHDK and CDR2 is SYGVNS in the germline V gene. With 1 base removed from V and 4 bases from J, the gap between germline ends came to 7 bases. CDR3 DNA: TGTGCCAGCAGTGAATTTCTTGCCTATGGCTACACCTTC. Translated, it gives CASSEFLAYGYTF.

V gene TRBV7-9 combines with J gene TRBJ2-3; D might be TRBD1 or TRBD2, each matching 5 bases. This CDR3 has 14 amino acids. Germline loops: CDR1 SEHNR, CDR2 FQNEAQ (reference sequence). The V end was cut by 2 bases, the J end by 4 bases, with 10 bases between. Here the CDR3 DNA reads TGTGCCAGCAGCTTATTCGGGACCCCAGATACGCAGTATTTT. Protein: CASSLFGTPDTQYF.